One and the same sample provided the 8 T cell receptor beta chains below, sequenced in a study of early T cells in non-severe SARS-CoV-2 infection. Via MiXCR, TCRdb re-called the 5' RACE reads, giving one row per CDR3 protein. This table has about 44,000 distinct CDR3 sequences, roughly 6.1% appearing once. The sequences come from whole blood, collected at baseline. Receptors were obtained from an adult who was a healthcare worker with PCR-confirmed SARS-CoV-2 infection or an uninfected control (not recorded which).

There are a few counts of this clonotype. The V and J genes are TRBV12-3 or TRBV12-4 and TRBJ1-5, with 7 bases aligning to TRBD1. This CDR3 region has 15 residues. V gave up 6 bases and J gave up 9 bases; unmatched junction bases: 14. CDR3: CASSYRTGRSLPQHF. In nucleotides, the CDR3 is TGTGCCAGCAGCTATAGGACAGGCCGCTCTCTGCCCCAGCATTTT.

This clonotype has at least ten counts. The V and J genes are TRBV11-2 and TRBJ1-3; a possible D gene is TRBD1 (6 bases). Trimming stripped 1 base from V and 2 bases from J, with 12 bases between. The CDR3 totals 16 residues. Germline V gene sequence: CDR1 SGHAT, CDR2 FQNNGV. The DNA for the CDR3 is TGTGCCAGCAGCTTAGCACCGACAGGAGCTGGAAACACCATATATTTT. This codes for CASSLAPTGAGNTIYF.

This chain connects TRBV4-2 to TRBJ2-7; 8 bases are a match to TRBD2. Germline-derived CDR1 and CDR2 are LGHNA and YNFKEQ. This CDR3 contains 15 residues. The J segment lost 7 bases and the V segment lost 0 bases, leaving 8 bases of the junction unmatched. CDR3 DNA sequence: TGTGCCAGCAGCCAAGAAGCGGGAGCTATGGAAGAGCAGTACTTC. Amino acid sequence: CASSQEAGAMEEQYF.

This clonotype was seen more than once but under ten times. The chain joins TRBV4-1 to TRBJ2-5; a weak D match, TRBD2 (5 bases). V lost 3 bases and J lost 5, with 16 bases in between. The CDR3 consists of 15 residues. The V gene's germline CDR1 is MGHRA and CDR2 YSYEKL. The CDR3 sequence is CASSHPWTVGETQYF. CDR3 nucleotides: TGCGCCAGCAGCCATCCCTGGACTGTAGGGGAGACCCAGTACTTC.

V gene TRBV9 combines with J gene TRBJ1-3; D gene ambiguous. Germline CDR1 is SGDLS and CDR2 is YYNGEE. The CDR3 has 16 residues. V was pared by 4 bases and J by 2 bases, with 16 bases between. DNA of the CDR3: TGTGCCAGCAGCCCCCGAACAGACCACCCTGGAAACACCATATATTTT. Translated: CASSPRTDHPGNTIYF.

In its sample, this clonotype was seen many times. J is TRBJ2-7 and V is TRBV2; either TRBD1 or TRBD2 may supply D (5 bases each). CDR3 length: 15 amino acids. Germline V lookup: CDR1 SNHLY, CDR2 FYNNEI. V gave up 3 bases and J gave up 1 base, with 13 bases separating them. DNA for the CDR3: TGTGCCAGCAGTGAGGGGTGGGACCTATCCTACGAGCAGTACTTC. Its protein is CASSEGWDLSYEQYF.

This clonotype was counted many times. V and J are TRBV6-4 and TRBJ2-2, with 7 bases aligning to TRBD2. With 5 bases clipped from V and 2 bases from J, the junction kept 5 bases outside the gene matches. The CDR3 contains 15 residues. The V gene's germline CDR1 is MRHNA and CDR2 SNTAGT. Written as DNA, the CDR3 is TGTGCCAGCAGTCTTACTAGCGACAACACCGGGGAGCTGTTTTTT. Translated, it gives CASSLTSDNTGELFF.

V is TRBV20-1 and J is TRBJ2-4; TRBD2 matches 7 bases. The CDR3 contains 15 residues. Trimming took 1 base from V and 5 from J; bases not matched to a gene: 8. The germline CDR1 and CDR2 sequences are DFQATT and SNEGSKA (reference sequence). The CDR3 bases are TGCAGTGCTAGAGTGGGAGGGGCCGGGGAAAACATTCAGTACTTC. Translated, it gives CSARVGGAGENIQYF.